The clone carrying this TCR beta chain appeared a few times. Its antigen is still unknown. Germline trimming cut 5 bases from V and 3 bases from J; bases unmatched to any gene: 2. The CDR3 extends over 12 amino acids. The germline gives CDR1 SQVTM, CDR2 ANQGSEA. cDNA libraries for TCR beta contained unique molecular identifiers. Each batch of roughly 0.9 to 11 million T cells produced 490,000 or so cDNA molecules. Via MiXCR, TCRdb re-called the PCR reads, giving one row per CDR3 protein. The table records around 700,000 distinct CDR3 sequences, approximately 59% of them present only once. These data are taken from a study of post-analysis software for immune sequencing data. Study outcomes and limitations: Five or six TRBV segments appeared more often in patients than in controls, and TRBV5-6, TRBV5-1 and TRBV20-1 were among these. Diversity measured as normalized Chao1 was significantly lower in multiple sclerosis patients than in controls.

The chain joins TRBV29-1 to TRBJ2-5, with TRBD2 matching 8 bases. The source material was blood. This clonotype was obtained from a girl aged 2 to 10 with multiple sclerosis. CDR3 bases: TGCAGCGTTACCGGGGGGGAAGAGACCCAGTACTTC. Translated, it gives CSVTGGEETQYF.